The 27 T cell receptor beta chains below all came from one sample that was sequenced in a study of technical replicates of blood from several donors. Produced via immunoSEQ multiplex PCR; TCRdb's table is partial and in-frame only. This table has approximately 70,000 clones, 98% appearing once. The sample was T cells isolated from PBMCs. These receptor sequences come from a human donor in good health.

A single count supports this clone. V usage is TRBV28 and J usage is TRBJ2-7; possible D gene TRBD1, 6 bases. The CDR3 totals 14 residues. Germline CDR1 and CDR2: MDHEN and SYDVKM. V dropped 5 bases and J dropped 1 base, with 12 bases sitting between them. Here the CDR3 reads CASSPRQVSYEQYF. The DNA for the CDR3 is TGTGCCAGCAGTCCTCGACAGGTATCCTACGAGCAGTACTTC.

The chain combines TRBV12-2 with TRBJ1-1; TRBD1, the D gene given by the table, was not confirmed from the DNA. TRBV12-2 is marked as a pseudogene. The CDR3 is 16 residues long. CDR3: CASRLAQGLQGTEAFF. The CDR3, as DNA: TGTGCAAGTCGCTTAGCGCAGGGCCTCCAGGGGACTGAAGCTTTCTTT.

The rearrangement joins TRBV30 to TRBJ2-3; TRBD2 aligns across 7 bases. The length of the CDR3 is 14 residues. J lost 2 bases, V lost 4 bases, and 6 bases had no gene match. CDR1 and CDR2 (germline): GTSNPN, SVGIG (reference sequence). The CDR3 DNA reads TGTGCCTGGAAGGAGAGCGGGGTCACAGATACGCAGTATTTT. Encoded protein: CAWKESGVTDTQYF.

The J gene is TRBJ2-5, the V gene TRBV2; 9 bases match TRBD2. V was clipped by 9 bases and J by 5 bases; unmatched bases: 7. Germline CDR1 is SNHLY and CDR2 is FYNNEI. The CDR3 is made up of 13 amino acids. The CDR3 here is CASGGLARETQYF. CDR3 coding DNA: TGTGCCAGTGGGGGACTAGCCAGGGAGACCCAGTACTTC.

The chain employs TRBV5-5 and TRBJ2-7, with D possibly matching TRBD1 (5 bases). Germline V gene lookup returns CDR1 SGHKS and CDR2 YYEKEE (reference sequence). The V and J ends lost 0 bases and 2 bases respectively, with 9 bases between them. The CDR3 extends over 14 amino acids. CDR3 nucleotide sequence: TGTGCCAGCAGCTTGGTACAGGTCCCCTACGAGCAGTACTTC. Its protein product is CASSLVQVPYEQYF.

This rearrangement joins TRBV25-1 to TRBJ2-7, with TRBD2 identical over 9 bases. CDR3 length: 13 amino acids. CDR1 and CDR2 (germline): MGHDK, SYGVNS. The J segment lost 1 base and the V segment lost 9 bases, leaving 4 bases of the junction unmatched. The CDR3, as DNA: TGTGCCAGTCGACTAGCGGATTCCTACGAGCAGTACTTC. Translation gives CASRLADSYEQYF.

This rearrangement joins TRBV11-3 to TRBJ1-1; possibly TRBD1 for D (6 bases). V lost 8 bases to trimming and J lost 4 bases, with 20 bases between them. The CDR3 consists of 15 residues. The germline V gene has CDR1 SGHNT and CDR2 YENEEA. The chain's CDR3 is CASHPGGASSTEAFF. CDR3 bases: TGTGCCAGCCACCCCGGGGGGGCCTCGAGCACTGAAGCTTTCTTT.

J is TRBJ2-5 and V is TRBV6-1; 7 nucleotides align to TRBD2. The V gene end was trimmed by 1 base and the J gene end by 5 bases; junction bases not matched to a gene: 10. CDR1 and CDR2 (germline): MNHNS, SASEGT. The CDR3 is 16 amino acids. The CDR3 nucleotides are TGTGCCAGCAGTGAAGAAAGTGGGGAGGGGCCGGAGACCCAGTACTTC. Residues: CASSEESGEGPETQYF.

V and J are TRBV27 and TRBJ2-5; the D gene is possibly TRBD1 (5 bases). The ends were cut back, 3 bases at V and 4 bases at J, with 15 bases in the middle. Germline V gene lookup returns CDR1 MNHEY and CDR2 SMNVEV (reference sequence). CDR3 length equals 15 residues. The CDR3 sequence is CASSFNRSPRETQYF. Here the CDR3 DNA reads TGTGCCAGCAGTTTTAACAGGTCTCCGCGAGAGACCCAGTACTTC.

The rearrangement links TRBV7-9 to TRBJ1-1; weak D call: TRBD1 (6 bases). The ends were cut back, 4 bases at V and 5 bases at J, with 14 bases in the middle. Looked up from germline, CDR1 is SEHNR and CDR2 is FQNEAQ (reference sequence). This CDR3 is built from 14 residues. CDR3 in DNA: TGTGCCAGCAGCTCTGGGGGCGCGAGGACTGAAGCTTTCTTT. Encoded protein: CASSSGGARTEAFF. The full variable domain, in which reference TRBV7-9 and TRBJ1-1 provide the parts outside the CDR3, is DTGVSQNPRHKITKRGQNVTFRCDPISEHNRLYWYRQTLGQGPEFLTYFQNEAQLEKSRLLSDRFSAERPKGSFSTLEIQRTEQGDSAMYLCASSSGGARTEAFFGQGTRLTVV.

This chain joins TRBV28 and TRBJ2-7; unclear D gene. The CDR3 spans 13 residues. Per germline, CDR1 MDHEN and CDR2 SYDVKM. Trimming took 7 bases from V and 7 from J, leaving 17 bases between them. The CDR3 spells CASIAGPYREQYF. The CDR3 DNA is TGTGCCAGCATTGCAGGCCCCTACCGGGAGCAGTACTTC.

V gene TRBV29-1 combines with J gene TRBJ2-3; tentatively, D is TRBD2 (7 bases). CDR1 and CDR2 from the germline V gene are SQVTM and ANQGSEA. V was cut by 8 bases and J by 1 base, with 19 bases left in between. This CDR3 has 15 amino acids. The CDR3 DNA sequence: TGCAGCTCTGGGGGGGCTAGCGGACGCACAGATACGCAGTATTTT. Translating gives CSSGGASGRTDTQYF.

V is TRBV27 and J is TRBJ2-1; tentatively, D is TRBD1 (6 bases). The V end lost 8 bases, the J end lost 9 bases, and 23 bases lay between the germline ends. Germline V gives CDR1 MNHEY, CDR2 SMNVEV (reference sequence). CDR3 length: 15 amino acids. CDR3 protein: CASFTGVGTIGEQFF. The CDR3 DNA sequence: TGTGCCAGCTTTACCGGAGTAGGGACAATCGGTGAGCAGTTCTTC.

The chain combines TRBV5-1 with TRBJ1-5; 7 nucleotides line up with TRBD1. V lost 1 base to trimming and J lost 6 bases; unmatched junction nucleotides: 7. The germline gives CDR1 SGHRS, CDR2 YFSETQ. The CDR3 contains 15 residues. The CDR3, as DNA: TGCGCCAGCAGCTTGACGACAGGGAGAACTCAGCCCCAGCATTTT. It is translated as CASSLTTGRTQPQHF. Complete variable domain (other parts from reference TRBV5-1 and TRBJ1-5): KAGVTQTPRYLIKTRGQQVTLSCSPISGHRSVSWYQQTPGQGLQFLFEYFSETQRNKGNFPGRFSGRQFSNSRSEMNVSTLELGDSALYLCASSLTTGRTQPQHFGDGTRLSIL.

This clone has just one count. V and J are TRBV25-1 and TRBJ1-1; D is uncertain. V lost 1 base and J lost 6, with 12 bases in between. Germline V gene sequence: CDR1 MGHDK, CDR2 SYGVNS. This CDR3 has 14 residues. The CDR3 sequence is CASSEFRGSSEAFF. Written as DNA, the CDR3 is TGTGCCAGCAGTGAATTCCGGGGATCGTCTGAAGCTTTCTTT.

The chain combines TRBV27 with TRBJ1-2, with a weak D call TRBD1 (6 bases). This CDR3 region has 14 residues. CDR1 and CDR2 from the germline V gene are MNHEY and SMNVEV (reference sequence). Trimming removed 8 bases from V and 0 bases from J, with 13 bases in between. The CDR3 bases are TGTGCCAGCGGGGGGGGACAAACTAACTATGGCTACACCTTC. This translates into CASGGGQTNYGYTF.

This chain uses TRBV9 with TRBJ1-2; 9 bases are shared with TRBD1. J lost 0 bases, V lost 4 bases, and 10 bases had no gene match. The CDR3 totals 17 residues. Germline V gene lookup returns CDR1 SGDLS and CDR2 YYNGEE. The CDR3 DNA reads as TGTGCCAGCAGCCCAGGGGACAGGGTCCTGTCTAACTATGGCTACACCTTC. Translated: CASSPGDRVLSNYGYTF.

CDR3 loop: CASSRRGGTEAFF. The CDR3 nucleotides read TGTGCCAGCAGCCGGCGAGGGGGAACTGAAGCTTTCTTT. The J gene is TRBJ1-1, the V gene TRBV11-2; a weak D match, TRBD1 (6 bases). Trimming took 5 bases from V and 5 from J, leaving 12 bases between them. Looked up from germline, CDR1 is SGHAT and CDR2 is FQNNGV. This CDR3 has 13 residues.

This rearrangement joins TRBV29-1 to TRBJ2-7; a possible D gene is TRBD1 (5 bases). From germline, CDR1 is SQVTM and CDR2 ANQGSEA. Trimming shortened V by 6 bases and J by 1 base, and 13 bases separated the two germline ends. This CDR3 is built from 13 residues. This CDR3 reads CSVGAGRSYEQYF. In DNA form, the CDR3 reads TGCAGCGTAGGGGCAGGAAGGTCCTACGAGCAGTACTTC.

The chain links TRBV9 to TRBJ1-1, with a possible D match to TRBD1 (6 bases). Trimming left V 4 bases short and J 1 base short, with 14 bases between. The CDR3 consists of 15 residues. Germline CDR1 and CDR2: SGDLS and YYNGEE. CDR3 amino acids: CASSPFGTSNTEAFF. CDR3 coding DNA: TGTGCCAGCAGCCCCTTTGGGACATCGAACACTGAAGCTTTCTTT.

The rearrangement uses TRBV5-4 and TRBJ1-5; unclear D gene. Trimming took 0 bases from V and 7 from J, leaving 5 bases between them. Germline CDR1 SGHNT, CDR2 YYREEE (reference sequence). The CDR3 sequence is 12 residues long. CDR3 DNA sequence: TGTGCCAGCAGCTTGGATTCGCAGCCCCAGCATTTT. Its translation: CASSLDSQPQHF.

This clone was picked up one time. V and J are TRBV5-6 and TRBJ1-4; D ambiguous. This CDR3 has 12 amino acids. With 2 bases removed from V and 7 bases from J, the gap between germline ends came to 6 bases. Per the germline V gene, CDR1 is SGHDT and CDR2 is YYEEEE. CDR3 amino acids: CASSFSSEKLFF. DNA for the CDR3: TGTGCCAGCAGCTTTAGTAGTGAAAAACTGTTTTTT. Full variable domain (remainder filled in from reference TRBV5-6 and TRBJ1-4): DAGVTQSPTHLIKTRGQQVTLRCSPKSGHDTVSWYQQALGQGPQFIFQYYEEEERQRGNFPDRFSGHQFPNYSSELNVNALLLGDSALYLCASSFSSEKLFFGSGTQLSVL.

The rearrangement joins TRBV5-1 to TRBJ1-6; 9 bases agree with TRBD1. Germline-derived CDR1 and CDR2 are SGHRS and YFSETQ. J lost 4 bases, V lost 3 bases, and 11 bases had no gene match. This CDR3 is 18 amino acids long. The CDR3 region is CASSSRAPGQGYNSPLHF. CDR3 sequence (DNA): TGCGCCAGCAGCTCCCGGGCCCCGGGACAGGGTTATAATTCACCCCTCCACTTT.

This clone was detected only once. This rearrangement joins TRBV5-1 to TRBJ2-1; no clear D. The CDR3 is made up of 13 amino acids. The V end lost 0 bases, the J end lost 8 bases, and 9 bases lay between the germline ends. Germline V gene lookup returns CDR1 SGHRS and CDR2 YFSETQ. CDR3 in amino acids: CASSLGSDYEQFF. The CDR3 bases are TGCGCCAGCAGCTTGGGTTCAGACTATGAGCAGTTCTTC.

The V gene is TRBV5-1, the J gene TRBJ2-5; the D gene is possibly TRBD2 (7 bases). V shed 2 bases and J shed 7 bases, with 15 bases lying between them. The CDR3 sequence is 14 residues long. Germline values: CDR1 SGHRS, CDR2 YFSETQ. The DNA for the CDR3 is TGCGCCAGCAGCTTAAGTCGGGGGGCGCGGACCCAGTACTTC. Translated: CASSLSRGARTQYF.

The chain uses TRBV5-4 and TRBJ2-5; 7 bases map to TRBD2. Germline assignment: CDR1 SGHNT and CDR2 YYREEE (reference sequence). Trimming cost V 4 bases and J 4 bases; bases outside gene matches: 13. CDR3 length equals 16 residues. Here the CDR3 reads CASSLMGLSLGETQYF. The DNA of the CDR3 is TGTGCCAGCAGCCTAATGGGACTATCCCTGGGAGAGACCCAGTACTTC.

The J gene is TRBJ2-1, the V gene TRBV5-1; the match to TRBD1 covers 7 bases. V was pared by 2 bases and J by 3 bases, with 5 bases of the junction left unmatched. CDR3 length equals 15 residues. Germline V CDR1 and CDR2: SGHRS, YFSETQ. Here the CDR3 reads CASSFTGTDYNEQFF. The DNA for the CDR3 is TGCGCCAGCAGCTTCACCGGGACAGACTACAATGAGCAGTTCTTC.